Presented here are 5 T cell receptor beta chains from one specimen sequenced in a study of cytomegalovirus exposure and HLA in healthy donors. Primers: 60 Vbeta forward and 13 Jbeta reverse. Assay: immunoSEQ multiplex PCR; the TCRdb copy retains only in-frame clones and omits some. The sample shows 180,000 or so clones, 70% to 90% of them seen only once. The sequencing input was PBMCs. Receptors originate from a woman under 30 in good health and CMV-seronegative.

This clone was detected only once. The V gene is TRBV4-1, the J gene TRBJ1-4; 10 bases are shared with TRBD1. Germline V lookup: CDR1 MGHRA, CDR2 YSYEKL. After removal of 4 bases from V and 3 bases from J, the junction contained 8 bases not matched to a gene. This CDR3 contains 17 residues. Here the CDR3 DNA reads TGCGCCAGCAGCCCGAGGGGACAGGGGATTTCTAATGAAAAACTGTTTTTT. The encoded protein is CASSPRGQGISNEKLFF.

The CDR3, as DNA: TGCGCCAGCAGTCGGGAGTTCGCCTACGAGCAGTACTTC. This sequence encodes CASSREFAYEQYF. V and J are TRBV10-1 and TRBJ2-7, with a possible D match to TRBD2 (6 bases). From germline, CDR1 is WNHNN and CDR2 SYGVQD (reference sequence). This CDR3 is 13 amino acids long. V lost 5 bases and J 2 bases, leaving 10 bases between the germline ends.

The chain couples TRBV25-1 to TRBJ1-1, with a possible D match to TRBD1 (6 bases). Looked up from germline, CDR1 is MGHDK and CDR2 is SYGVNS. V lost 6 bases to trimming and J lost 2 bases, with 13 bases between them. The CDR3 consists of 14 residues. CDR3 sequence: CASRQTGFNTEAFF. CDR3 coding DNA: TGTGCCAGCAGACAGACAGGATTTAACACTGAAGCTTTCTTT.

The CDR3 loop reads CASTTGGNQPQHF. The CDR3 DNA reads as TGTGCCAGCACGACAGGTGGAAATCAGCCCCAGCATTTT. V usage is TRBV28 and J usage is TRBJ1-5; TRBD1 is a possible D gene (6 bases). This CDR3 spans 13 amino acids. The germline V gene encodes CDR1 MDHEN and CDR2 SYDVKM. V shed 7 bases and J shed 4 bases, with 11 bases lying between them.

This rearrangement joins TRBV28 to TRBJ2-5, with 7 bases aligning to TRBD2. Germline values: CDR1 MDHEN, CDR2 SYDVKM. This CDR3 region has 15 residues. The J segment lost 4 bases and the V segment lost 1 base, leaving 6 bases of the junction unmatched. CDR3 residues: CASSLFAGVLETQYF. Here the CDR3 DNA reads TGTGCCAGCAGTTTATTCGCGGGAGTGTTAGAGACCCAGTACTTC.